The next 22 T cell receptor beta chains were all read from a single sample in a study of identical twins. TCRdb re-analysed the 5' RACE reads in MiXCR, keeping a single row per CDR3 protein. This repertoire shows roughly 540,000 distinct CDR3 sequences, under 25% found once; its top ten account for about 0.91%. This sample also appeared in a second study, on T cells expressing NK-cell markers.

The sequencing input was CD4+ T cells sorted from blood. These receptors were taken from a woman younger than 30 in good health.

The chain joins TRBV20-1 to TRBJ1-1; D ambiguous. CDR3 length: 12 residues. V was trimmed by 0 bases and J by 8 bases, leaving 10 bases between them. CDR1 is DFQATT, CDR2 SNEGSKA, per germline (reference sequence). The CDR3 spells CSARDSGREAFF. CDR3 DNA sequence: TGCAGTGCTAGAGATTCAGGTCGCGAAGCTTTCTTT.

This clonotype was seen a handful of times. V usage is TRBV7-9 and J usage is TRBJ2-7; D may be TRBD1 (5 bases). Trimming stripped 1 base from V and 6 bases from J, with 13 bases between. Germline CDR1 and CDR2: SEHNR and FQNEAQ (reference sequence). This CDR3 is 14 amino acids long. As DNA, the CDR3 is TGTGCCAGCAGCTTAGGGCCCAGGGCTGGCGAGCAGTACTTC. Its protein product is CASSLGPRAGEQYF. Filled out from reference TRBV7-9 and TRBJ2-7, the complete variable domain reads DTGVSQNPRHKITKRGQNVTFRCDPISEHNRLYWYRQTLGQGPEFLTYFQNEAQLEKSRLLSDRFSAERPKGSFSTLEIQRTEQGDSAMYLCASSLGPRAGEQYFGPGTRLTVT.

This clonotype was detected a few times. The gene calls are TRBV3-1 and TRBJ1-2, with D unresolved. This CDR3 comprises 14 residues. V was trimmed by 0 bases and J by 5 bases, leaving 10 bases between them. CDR1 and CDR2 from the germline V gene are LGHDT and YNNKEL (reference sequence). As DNA, the CDR3 is TGTGCCAGCAGCCAAGATTTGAGCACGTATGGCTACACCTTC. As protein: CASSQDLSTYGYTF.

V is TRBV27 and J is TRBJ1-1, with D unclear. The CDR3 has 16 residues. Per germline, CDR1 MNHEY and CDR2 SMNVEV (reference sequence). Between the trimmed V and J ends, which lost 3 bases and 4 bases, there was a span of 18 bases. The CDR3 region is CASSLRFVGRATEAFF. Written as DNA, the CDR3 is TGTGCCAGCAGTTTGAGGTTTGTGGGTAGGGCCACTGAAGCTTTCTTT.

This clonotype was seen at least ten times. The V call is TRBV29-1, the J call TRBJ1-2, with 8 positions matching TRBD1. The V gene's germline CDR1 is SQVTM and CDR2 ANQGSEA. The CDR3 runs 12 residues. V gave up 7 bases and J gave up 8 bases; unmatched junction bases: 9. In DNA, the CDR3 is TGCAGCGCCCACCAGGGGGCGGGCGGCTACACCTTC. Its translation is CSAHQGAGGYTF.

This clonotype has a handful of counts. The V and J genes are TRBV20-1 and TRBJ1-1; D call uncertain. Between the trimmed V and J ends, which lost 5 bases and 1 base, there was a span of 5 bases. CDR1 and CDR2 (germline): DFQATT, SNEGSKA (reference sequence). The CDR3 sequence is 11 residues long. The CDR3 sequence: CSAHTNTEAFF. DNA for the CDR3: TGCAGTGCTCACACGAACACTGAAGCTTTCTTT.

This clonotype occurred a few times. The rearrangement joins TRBV7-2 to TRBJ1-1, with unresolved D. The CDR3 spans 15 residues. Deletions cut 1 base from V and 0 bases from J, with 9 bases between. In germline, CDR1 is SGHTA, CDR2 FQGNSA. CDR3 DNA sequence: TGTGCCAGCAGCTTAGGGGCCGGAGTGAACACTGAAGCTTTCTTT. It yields the protein CASSLGAGVNTEAFF. The full variable domain, rest sourced from reference TRBV7-2 and TRBJ1-1, is GAGVSQSPSNKVTEKGKDVELRCDPISGHTALYWYRQSLGQGLEFLIYFQGNSAPDKSGLPSDRFSAERTGGSVSTLTIQRTQQEDSAVYLCASSLGAGVNTEAFFGQGTRLTVV.

This CDR3 reads CASGRDRNTEAFF. The CDR3 bases are TGCGCCAGCGGCCGGGACAGAAACACTGAAGCTTTCTTT. The chain uses TRBV5-1 and TRBJ1-1; the match to TRBD1 covers 7 bases. V lost 7 bases and J lost 2; bases outside the gene matches: 5. The germline CDR1 and CDR2 sequences are SGHRS and YFSETQ. The CDR3 covers 13 residues. Together with reference TRBV5-1 and TRBJ1-1, the CDR3 gives the full variable domain: KAGVTQTPRYLIKTRGQQVTLSCSPISGHRSVSWYQQTPGQGLQFLFEYFSETQRNKGNFPGRFSGRQFSNSRSEMNVSTLELGDSALYLCASGRDRNTEAFFGQGTRLTVV.

This clonotype was counted ten times or more. The chain couples TRBV29-1 to TRBJ2-5; D might be TRBD2 (6 bases). Germline V gene data show CDR1 as SQVTM and CDR2 as ANQGSEA. CDR3 length: 11 amino acids. The CDR3 DNA is TGCGGCGAGACAGCGGGCGAGACCCAGTACTTC. It codes for CGETAGETQYF.

Comment on this clonotype: Germline and junction disagree at one end, which may indicate a read error. The DNA for the CDR3 is TGTGCCAGCAGCTTAGGGGGGAGCAATGGCCACACCTTC. This codes for CASSLGGSNGHTF. This rearrangement joins TRBV7-9 to TRBJ1-2, with a weak D call TRBD1 (5 bases). The CDR3 is 13 amino acids. Looked up from germline, CDR1 is SEHNR and CDR2 is FQNEAQ (reference sequence). Full variable domain (missing parts from reference TRBV7-9 and TRBJ1-2): DTGVSQNPRHKITKRGQNVTFRCDPISEHNRLYWYRQTLGQGPEFLTYFQNEAQLEKSRLLSDRFSAERPKGSFSTLEIQRTEQGDSAMYLCASSLGGSNGHTFGSGTRLTVV.

The rearrangement uses TRBV4-2 and TRBJ2-3; TRBD2 matches at 10 bases. The trim removed 4 bases at V and 5 bases at J, leaving 12 bases unmatched. Germline CDR1 reads LGHNA; CDR2 reads YNFKEQ. The CDR3 has 17 amino acids. The CDR3 nucleotides read TGTGCCAGCAGCCGCTCCGGACTAGCGGCTTTCGGAGATACGCAGTATTTT. Its protein product is CASSRSGLAAFGDTQYF.

The sample holds many counts of this clonotype. V is TRBV6-1 and J is TRBJ2-2, with D hard to call. The V gene's germline CDR1 is MNHNS and CDR2 SASEGT. This CDR3 comprises 14 residues. Trimming took off 6 bases at V and 3 bases at J, with 11 bases between the two ends. The CDR3 here is CASRRDLHTGELFF. CDR3 bases: TGTGCCAGCAGAAGAGACTTACACACCGGGGAGCTGTTTTTT.

This chain uses TRBV7-2 with TRBJ2-1, with 8 positions matching TRBD2. V was pared by 2 bases and J by 3 bases, with 3 bases of the junction left unmatched. CDR3 length: 15 residues. Germline CDR1 and CDR2: SGHTA and FQGNSA. Here the CDR3 DNA reads TGTGCCAGCAGCTTATCTAGCGGGCTCTACAATGAGCAGTTCTTC. Amino acids: CASSLSSGLYNEQFF.

The chain carries TRBV6-1 and TRBJ2-1; 10 bases agree with TRBD2. The CDR3 extends over 15 amino acids. The V segment lost 6 bases and the J segment 8 bases; nucleotides outside the gene matches: 10. Germline CDR1 MNHNS, CDR2 SASEGT. Here the CDR3 DNA reads TGTGCCAGCAGCCTCGAGGCTAGCGGGGGCTATGAGCAGTTCTTC. Protein product: CASSLEASGGYEQFF.

The chain recombines TRBV20-1 with TRBJ2-5; 9 nucleotides align to TRBD2. Germline lookup yields CDR1 DFQATT and CDR2 SNEGSKA (reference sequence). V was clipped by 6 bases and J by 5 bases; unmatched bases: 13. The CDR3 runs to 15 residues. The CDR3 loop is CSAPRAGGHGETQYF. CDR3 bases: TGCAGTGCCCCAAGGGCGGGGGGGCATGGGGAGACCCAGTACTTC.

J is TRBJ1-6 and V is TRBV30; 9 bases align to TRBD1. The CDR3 sequence is 14 residues long. CDR1 GTSNPN and CDR2 SVGIG come from the germline V gene (reference sequence). With 4 bases clipped from V and 9 bases from J, the junction kept 7 bases outside the gene matches. Here the CDR3 reads CAWNPGQGTSPLHF. In DNA form, the CDR3 reads TGTGCCTGGAATCCGGGACAGGGTACTTCACCCCTCCACTTT.

The V gene is TRBV5-1, the J gene TRBJ2-5; TRBD2 matches at 8 bases. The ends lost 3 bases at V and 4 bases at J; junction bases unmatched: 5. The germline gives CDR1 SGHRS, CDR2 YFSETQ. The CDR3 runs to 14 residues. The CDR3: CASSSTSAGETQYF. In nucleotides, the CDR3 is TGCGCCAGCAGCTCGACTAGCGCCGGAGAGACCCAGTACTTC.

The chain combines TRBV9 with TRBJ1-1, with a possible D match to TRBD1 (5 bases). In germline, CDR1 is SGDLS, CDR2 YYNGEE. V was pared by 3 bases and J by 5 bases, with 20 bases between. CDR3 length: 16 amino acids. DNA of the CDR3: TGTGCCAGCAGCGGCCGGGACTCCATCGTAAGGACTGAAGCTTTCTTT. Its translation: CASSGRDSIVRTEAFF. Variable domain in full (rest from reference TRBV9 and TRBJ1-1): DSGVTQTPKHLITATGQRVTLRCSPRSGDLSVYWYQQSLDQGLQFLIQYYNGEERAKGNILERFSAQQFPDLHSELNLSSLELGDSALYFCASSGRDSIVRTEAFFGQGTRLTVV.

The table lists this clonotype with many counts. The chain combines TRBV27 with TRBJ2-3, with D perhaps matching TRBD2 (5 bases). CDR3 length: 14 residues. From germline, CDR1 is MNHEY and CDR2 SMNVEV (reference sequence). Between the trimmed V and J ends, which lost 11 bases and 1 base, there was a span of 16 bases. Here the CDR3 reads CASGRRSRTDTQYF. Here the CDR3 DNA reads TGTGCCTCAGGAAGGAGGTCGCGCACAGATACGCAGTATTTT.

In regard to this clonotype: One end of the junction is discordant with germline, which a read error may explain. The rearrangement links TRBV7-8 to TRBJ2-7; no reliable D call. The CDR3 length is 15 residues. Germline values: CDR1 SGHVS, CDR2 FQNEAQ. The CDR3 region is CASSLIPGSSYEHYF. The CDR3 DNA reads TGTGCCAGCAGCTTAATCCCTGGAAGCTCCTACGAGCATTACTTC.

The gene calls are TRBV5-1 and TRBJ2-1; 10 positions agree with TRBD2. V lost 4 bases to trimming and J lost 1 base; unmatched junction nucleotides: 17. The CDR3 has 20 amino acids. Germline V gene data show CDR1 as SGHRS and CDR2 as YFSETQ. The CDR3, as DNA: TGCGCCAGCAGCCCGCCCCACCCCCTATTAGCGGGAGGTTCCTACAATGAGCAGTTCTTC. Its protein is CASSPPHPLLAGGSYNEQFF.

This rearrangement joins TRBV5-1 to TRBJ1-2; D is undetermined. V lost 5 bases and J 5 bases, leaving 13 bases between the germline ends. Germline V lookup: CDR1 SGHRS, CDR2 YFSETQ. There are 13 residues in the CDR3. CDR3 DNA: TGCGCCAGCAGTGAGATAGGGTTGTATGGCTACACCTTC. Its translation: CASSEIGLYGYTF.